The 3 T cell receptor beta chains presented below share a single source sample, sequenced in a study of T cells in Graves' hyperthyroidism and ophthalmopathy. Amplification of TCR beta CDR3 regions was performed using RNA transcripts as template. HTBI primers were used for first-round RT-PCR of the TCR CDR3. One entry per CDR3 protein results from TCRdb running MiXCR on the multiplex PCR reads. The table lists around 240,000 distinct CDR3 sequences, roughly 15% of them singletons, with more than 10% in the top ten. The sample taken for sequencing was blood. The receptors were gathered from a woman aged 35 to 49 with Graves' hyperthyroidism that later progressed to Graves' ophthalmopathy.

This clonotype was counted many times. In DNA, the CDR3 is TGTGCCAGTAGTAAGCCCGGGACGGGGAGGAATCAGCCCCAGCATTTT. Residues: CASSKPGTGRNQPQHF. The chain has TRBV19 and TRBJ1-5; a weak D match, TRBD1 (5 bases). The CDR3 runs to 16 residues. CDR1 is LNHDA and CDR2 is SQIVND in the germline V gene (reference sequence). V dropped 4 bases and J dropped 4 bases, with 17 bases sitting between them. The full variable domain, its missing parts supplied by reference TRBV19 and TRBJ1-5, is DGGITQSPKYLFRKEGQNVTLSCEQNLNHDAMYWYRQDPGQGLRLIYYSQIVNDFQKGDIAEGYSVSREKKESFPLTVTSAQKNPTAFYLCASSKPGTGRNQPQHFGDGTRLSIL.

This clonotype turned up a few times. The chain couples TRBV6-1 to TRBJ2-1; no reliable D call. V lost 6 bases to trimming and J lost 0 bases, with 12 bases between them. This CDR3 has 15 amino acids. The germline gives CDR1 MNHNS, CDR2 SASEGT. CDR3 loop: CASSPGPSSYNEQFF. CDR3 sequence (DNA): TGTGCCAGCAGCCCGGGCCCGAGCTCCTACAATGAGCAGTTCTTC.

This clonotype has ten or more counts. The V call is TRBV6-2 or TRBV6-3, the J call TRBJ1-6; TRBD1 matches 7 bases. V shed 5 bases and J 7 bases; nucleotides not matched to a gene: 5. The CDR3 sequence is 14 residues long. CDR1 and CDR2 from the germline V gene are MNHEY and SVGEGT. DNA of the CDR3: TGTGCCAGCAGTGACAGGGTGAACAATTCACCCCTCCACTTT. Translating it yields CASSDRVNNSPLHF.